This TCR beta chain derives from a study of blood T cells in healthy people across ages. Across the whole study: About one barcoded TCR beta cDNA was captured per two T cells. The study's findings and limits: Significant beta diversity loss was already apparent by age about 42, declining roughly linearly. Relative to aged donors, long-lived donors carried more naive CD4+ cells and displayed higher diversity.

The donors, aged about 6 to 90, were healthy Caucasians from Russia. Germline V gene sequence: CDR1 DFQATT, CDR2 SNEGSKA (reference sequence). The CDR3 covers 10 residues. The ends were cut back, 6 bases at V and 5 bases at J, with 8 bases in the middle. The authors ran a second PCR of roughly 6 to 11 cycles using a sample-barcoded 5' primer and a J-beta primer mix. One entry per CDR3 protein, called by TCRdb with MiXCR from the 5' RACE reads. The sample carries roughly 1.5 million distinct CDR3 sequences, about 42% recorded once. A remark on this clonotype: What it binds is unknown.

The chain is built from TRBV20-1 and TRBJ2-7; D is unresolved. Sequences were obtained from blood. The clonotype was recovered from a young woman in good health. Here the CDR3 reads CSATRNEQYF. Written as DNA, the CDR3 is TGCAGTGCCACCCGCAACGAGCAGTACTTC.